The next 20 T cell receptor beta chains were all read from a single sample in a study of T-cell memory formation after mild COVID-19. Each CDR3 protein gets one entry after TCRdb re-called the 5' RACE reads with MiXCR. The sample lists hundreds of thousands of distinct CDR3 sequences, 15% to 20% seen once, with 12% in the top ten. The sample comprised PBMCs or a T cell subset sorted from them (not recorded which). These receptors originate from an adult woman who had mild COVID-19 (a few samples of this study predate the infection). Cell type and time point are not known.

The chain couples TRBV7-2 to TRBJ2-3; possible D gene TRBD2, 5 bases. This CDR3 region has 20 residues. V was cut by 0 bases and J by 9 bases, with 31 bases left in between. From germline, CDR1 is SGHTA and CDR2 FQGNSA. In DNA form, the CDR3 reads TGTGCCAGCAGCTTAGCCGGGTTCCGTTCTTTATCGGAGATGACTAAAACGCAGTATTTT. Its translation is CASSLAGFRSLSEMTKTQYF. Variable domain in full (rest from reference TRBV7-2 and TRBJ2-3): GAGVSQSPSNKVTEKGKDVELRCDPISGHTALYWYRQSLGQGLEFLIYFQGNSAPDKSGLPSDRFSAERTGGSVSTLTIQRTQQEDSAVYLCASSLAGFRSLSEMTKTQYFGPGTRLTVL.

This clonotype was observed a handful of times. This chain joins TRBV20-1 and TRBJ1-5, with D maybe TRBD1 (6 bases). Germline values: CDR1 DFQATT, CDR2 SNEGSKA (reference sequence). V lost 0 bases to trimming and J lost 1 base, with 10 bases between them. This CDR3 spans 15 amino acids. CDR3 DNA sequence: TGCAGTGCTAGAGATGGGACATACAGCAATCAGCCCCAGCATTTT. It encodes CSARDGTYSNQPQHF.

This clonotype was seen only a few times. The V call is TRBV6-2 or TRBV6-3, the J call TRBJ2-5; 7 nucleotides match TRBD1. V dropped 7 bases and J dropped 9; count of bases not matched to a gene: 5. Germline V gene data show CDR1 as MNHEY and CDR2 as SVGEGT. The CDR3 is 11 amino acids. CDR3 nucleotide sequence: TGTGCCAGCACCCTTGGGACAGCCCAGTACTTC. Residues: CASTLGTAQYF.

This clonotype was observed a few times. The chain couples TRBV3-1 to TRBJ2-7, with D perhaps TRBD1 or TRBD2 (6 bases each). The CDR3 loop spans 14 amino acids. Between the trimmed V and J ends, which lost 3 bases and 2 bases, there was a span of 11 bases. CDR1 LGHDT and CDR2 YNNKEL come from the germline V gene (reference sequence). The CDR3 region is CASSHGGPPYEQYF. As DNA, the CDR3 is TGTGCCAGCAGCCACGGGGGCCCACCCTACGAGCAGTACTTC.

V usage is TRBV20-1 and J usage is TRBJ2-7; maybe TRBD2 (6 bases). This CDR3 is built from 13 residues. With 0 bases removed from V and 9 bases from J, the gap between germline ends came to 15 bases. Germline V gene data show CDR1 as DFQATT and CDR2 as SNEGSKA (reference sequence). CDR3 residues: CSARDPGGQRQYF. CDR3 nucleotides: TGCAGTGCTAGAGATCCCGGAGGGCAGAGGCAGTACTTC.

The CDR3 sequence is CASSPSSNYGYTF. Written as DNA, the CDR3 is TGCGCCAGCAGCCCATCTTCTAACTATGGCTACACCTTC. The gene calls are TRBV5-1 and TRBJ1-2; no clear D gene. Between the trimmed V and J ends, which lost 4 bases and 0 bases, there was a span of 7 bases. Germline CDR1 is SGHRS and CDR2 is YFSETQ. The CDR3 covers 13 residues.

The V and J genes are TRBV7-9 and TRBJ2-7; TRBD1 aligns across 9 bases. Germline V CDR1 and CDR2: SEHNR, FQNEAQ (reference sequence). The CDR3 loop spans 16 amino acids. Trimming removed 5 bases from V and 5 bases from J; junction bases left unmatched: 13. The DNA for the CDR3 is TGTGCCAGCAGCACTCCCGGGACAGGGCGAGTAGACGAGCAGTACTTC. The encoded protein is CASSTPGTGRVDEQYF. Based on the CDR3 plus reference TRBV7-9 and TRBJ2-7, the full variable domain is DTGVSQNPRHKITKRGQNVTFRCDPISEHNRLYWYRQTLGQGPEFLTYFQNEAQLEKSRLLSDRFSAERPKGSFSTLEIQRTEQGDSAMYLCASSTPGTGRVDEQYFGPGTRLTVT.

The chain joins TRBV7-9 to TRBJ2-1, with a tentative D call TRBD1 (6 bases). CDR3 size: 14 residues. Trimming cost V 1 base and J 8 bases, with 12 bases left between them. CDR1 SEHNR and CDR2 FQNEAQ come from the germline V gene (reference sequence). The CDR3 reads CASSLDRDPHEQFF. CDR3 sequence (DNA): TGTGCCAGCAGCTTAGACAGGGATCCCCATGAGCAGTTCTTC.

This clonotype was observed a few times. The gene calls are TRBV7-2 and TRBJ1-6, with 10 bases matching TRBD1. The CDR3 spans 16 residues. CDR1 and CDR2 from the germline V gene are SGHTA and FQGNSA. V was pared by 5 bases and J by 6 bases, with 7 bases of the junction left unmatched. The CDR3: CASSPRWDRGNSPLHF. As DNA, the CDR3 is TGTGCCAGCAGCCCACGGTGGGACAGGGGTAATTCACCCCTCCACTTT. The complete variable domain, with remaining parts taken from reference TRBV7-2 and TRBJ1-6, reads GAGVSQSPSNKVTEKGKDVELRCDPISGHTALYWYRQSLGQGLEFLIYFQGNSAPDKSGLPSDRFSAERTGGSVSTLTIQRTQQEDSAVYLCASSPRWDRGNSPLHFGNGTRLTVT.

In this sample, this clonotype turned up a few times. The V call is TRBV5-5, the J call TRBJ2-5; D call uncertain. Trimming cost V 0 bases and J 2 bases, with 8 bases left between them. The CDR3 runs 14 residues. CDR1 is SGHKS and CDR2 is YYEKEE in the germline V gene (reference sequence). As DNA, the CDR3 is TGTGCCAGCAGCTTGGAGGCAGTTCAAGAGACCCAGTACTTC. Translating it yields CASSLEAVQETQYF.

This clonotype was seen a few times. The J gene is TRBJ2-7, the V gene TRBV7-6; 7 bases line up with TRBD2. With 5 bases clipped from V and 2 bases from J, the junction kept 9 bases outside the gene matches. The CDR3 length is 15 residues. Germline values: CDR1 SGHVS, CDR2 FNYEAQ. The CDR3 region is CASSLMAGDTYEQYF. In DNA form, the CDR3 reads TGTGCCAGCAGCCTGATGGCGGGAGATACCTACGAGCAGTACTTC.

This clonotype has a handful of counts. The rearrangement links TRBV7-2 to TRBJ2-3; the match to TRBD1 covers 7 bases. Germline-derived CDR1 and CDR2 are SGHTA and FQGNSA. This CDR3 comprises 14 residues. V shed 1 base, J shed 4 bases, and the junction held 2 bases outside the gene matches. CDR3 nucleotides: TGTGCCAGCAGCTTAGTCCAGGGGGCAGATACGCAGTATTTT. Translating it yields CASSLVQGADTQYF.

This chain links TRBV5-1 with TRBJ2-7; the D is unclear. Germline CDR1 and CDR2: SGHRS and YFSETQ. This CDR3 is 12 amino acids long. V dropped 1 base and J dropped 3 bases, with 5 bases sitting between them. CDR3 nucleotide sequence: TGCGCCAGCAGCTTGAGGGACTACGAGCAGTACTTC. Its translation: CASSLRDYEQYF.

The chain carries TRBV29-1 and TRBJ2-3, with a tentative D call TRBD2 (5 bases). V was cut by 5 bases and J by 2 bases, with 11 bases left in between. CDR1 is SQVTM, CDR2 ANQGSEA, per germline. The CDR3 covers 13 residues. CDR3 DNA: TGCAGCGTTCGGGGTCCGCACACAGATACGCAGTATTTT. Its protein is CSVRGPHTDTQYF.

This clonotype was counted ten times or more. The CDR3 here is CASSSRQGGGAEAFF. In DNA, the CDR3 is TGCGCCAGCAGCTCTCGACAGGGAGGAGGTGCTGAAGCTTTCTTT. This chain joins TRBV5-1 and TRBJ1-1, with TRBD1 identical over 7 bases. There are 15 residues in the CDR3. Losses at the gene ends were 3 bases for V and 6 bases for J; bases not matched to a gene: 11. Germline CDR1 reads SGHRS; CDR2 reads YFSETQ. The variable domain in full, completed from reference TRBV5-1 and TRBJ1-1, reads KAGVTQTPRYLIKTRGQQVTLSCSPISGHRSVSWYQQTPGQGLQFLFEYFSETQRNKGNFPGRFSGRQFSNSRSEMNVSTLELGDSALYLCASSSRQGGGAEAFFGQGTRLTVV.

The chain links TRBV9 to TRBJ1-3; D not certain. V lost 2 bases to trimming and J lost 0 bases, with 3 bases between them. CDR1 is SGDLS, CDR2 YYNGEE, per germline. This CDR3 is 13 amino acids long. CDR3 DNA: TGTGCCAGCAGCGTCCCCTCTGGAAACACCATATATTTT. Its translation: CASSVPSGNTIYF.

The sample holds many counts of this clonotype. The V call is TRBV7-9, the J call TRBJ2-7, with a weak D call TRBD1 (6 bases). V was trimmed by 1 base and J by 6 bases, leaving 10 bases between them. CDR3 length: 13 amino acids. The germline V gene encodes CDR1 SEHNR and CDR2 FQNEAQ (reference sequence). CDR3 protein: CASSLGQDLEQYF. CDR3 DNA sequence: TGTGCCAGCAGCTTAGGACAGGACCTCGAGCAGTACTTC.

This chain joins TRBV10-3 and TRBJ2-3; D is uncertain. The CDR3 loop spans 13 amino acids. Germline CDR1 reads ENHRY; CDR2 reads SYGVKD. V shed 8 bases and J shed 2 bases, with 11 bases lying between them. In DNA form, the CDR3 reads TGTGCCATCGAGGCTGTAGACACAGATACGCAGTATTTT. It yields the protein CAIEAVDTDTQYF.

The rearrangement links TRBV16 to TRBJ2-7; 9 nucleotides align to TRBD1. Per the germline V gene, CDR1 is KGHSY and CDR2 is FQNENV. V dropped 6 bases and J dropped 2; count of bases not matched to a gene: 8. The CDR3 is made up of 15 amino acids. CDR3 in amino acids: CASSPGTGMTYEQYF. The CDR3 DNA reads TGTGCCAGCAGTCCCGGGACAGGGATGACCTACGAGCAGTACTTC. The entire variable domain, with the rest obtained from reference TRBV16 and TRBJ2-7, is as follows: GEEVAQTPKHLVRGEGQKAKLYCAPIKGHSYVFWYQQVLKNEFKFLISFQNENVFDETGMPKERFSAKCLPNSPCSLEIQATKLEDSAVYFCASSPGTGMTYEQYFGPGTRLTVT.

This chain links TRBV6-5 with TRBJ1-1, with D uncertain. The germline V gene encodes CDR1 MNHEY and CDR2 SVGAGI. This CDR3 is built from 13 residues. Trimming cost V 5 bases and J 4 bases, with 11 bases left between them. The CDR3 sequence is CASSPTVLTEAFF. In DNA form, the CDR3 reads TGTGCCAGCAGTCCGACGGTTCTCACTGAAGCTTTCTTT.